This T cell receptor (beta chain) is drawn from a study of blood T cell repertoires in COVID-19. Study at large: From T cells, B-cell-depleted T cells, or PBMCs came the material, which was cDNA or gDNA.

In the authors' workflow: Reference gene primer amplification gave nucleated cell count estimates. Assay: immunoSEQ multiplex PCR; the TCRdb copy retains only in-frame clones and omits some. V and J calls and clone size are copied from that table; D and trimming were computed from the DNA. The sample includes 150,000 to 200,000 clones, more than 75% seen only once; the top ten take around 17%. The study drew participants aged about 18 to 89 years from approximately 23 US areas. V lost 3 bases, J lost 5 bases, and 8 bases stayed unmatched. Germline lookup yields CDR1 MNHEY and CDR2 SMNVEV (reference sequence). The CDR3 spans 15 residues.

The TCR comes from a woman between 45 and 65 years old with acute COVID-19. The specimen was PBMCs or T cells enriched from blood (not recorded which). This rearrangement joins TRBV27 to TRBJ2-5; 8 bases agree with TRBD2. CDR3 protein: CASSLAGGPPETQYF. The CDR3 coding sequence is TGTGCCAGCAGTTTGGCGGGGGGCCCGCCGGAGACCCAGTACTTC.